The next 12 T cell receptor beta chains were all read from a single sample in a study of shared T cell receptors in the human thymus. Repertoires were generated with immunoSEQ multiplex PCR, while TCRdb's copy carries only in-frame clones and drops some. Among 700,000 to 750,000 clones, 75% to 90% were seen once, and the ten largest hold roughly 0.01%. This same sample was also part of a study on human thymus T cells.

The sample was thymocytes. These TCRs come from a girl under three years old with a congenital heart defect.

This clone was seen once. The V call is TRBV7-6, the J call TRBJ1-2, with TRBD1 as a possible D gene (5 bases). The CDR3 contains 18 residues. Germline values: CDR1 SGHVS, CDR2 FNYEAQ. V was pared by 5 bases and J by 3 bases, with 25 bases between. The CDR3 reads CASSPLPTEGALDYGYTF. The CDR3, as DNA: TGTGCCAGCAGCCCCCTCCCGACAGAAGGGGCGCTTGACTATGGCTACACCTTC.

The chain joins TRBV25-1 to TRBJ2-5; TRBD2 agrees at 8 bases. Germline CDR1 and CDR2: MGHDK and SYGVNS. The CDR3 contains 13 residues. V was clipped by 6 bases and J by 5 bases; unmatched bases: 5. CDR3 sequence: CASSGRGGETQYF. The CDR3 DNA sequence: TGTGCCAGCAGCGGCCGGGGGGGGGAGACCCAGTACTTC.

The CDR3 DNA follows: TGTGCCAGCAGCCTGAATAACACGGGACTCTATAATTCACCCCTCCACTTT. Its translation: CASSLNNTGLYNSPLHF. The rearrangement uses TRBV11-1 and TRBJ1-6; weak D call: TRBD1 (5 bases). Germline V gene lookup returns CDR1 SGHAT and CDR2 FQDESV (reference sequence). V was pared by 5 bases and J by 3 bases, with 17 bases between. The CDR3 is 17 residues long.

J is TRBJ2-7 and V is TRBV6-1; D is perhaps TRBD1 (6 bases). Germline CDR1 and CDR2: MNHNS and SASEGT. With 10 bases removed from V and 2 bases from J, the gap between germline ends came to 12 bases. The CDR3 length is 12 residues. The CDR3 nucleotides read TGTGCCACCGGACAGTCCACCTACGAGCAGTACTTC. The encoded protein is CATGQSTYEQYF.

This chain joins TRBV14 and TRBJ2-7; TRBD2 might be the D (7 bases). Deletions cut 2 bases from V and 1 base from J, with 21 bases between. CDR3 size: 18 residues. The germline V gene encodes CDR1 SGHDN and CDR2 FVKESK. The DNA for the CDR3 is TGTGCCAGCAGCCAAATCCCCTCGGGGGGCGTGAGTTCCTACGAGCAGTACTTC. Its translation: CASSQIPSGGVSSYEQYF. Using reference TRBV14 and TRBJ2-7 for the parts outside the CDR3, the full variable domain is EAGVTQFPSHSVIEKGQTVTLRCDPISGHDNLYWYRRVMGKEIKFLLHFVKESKQDESGMPNNRFLAERTGGTYSTLKVQPAELEDSGVYFCASSQIPSGGVSSYEQYFGPGTRLTVT.

The gene calls are TRBV2 and TRBJ1-5; the D is unclear. The V end lost 4 bases, the J end lost 6 bases, and 13 bases lay between the germline ends. The length of the CDR3 is 14 residues. CDR1 is SNHLY and CDR2 is FYNNEI in the germline V gene. In DNA form, the CDR3 reads TGTGCCAGCAGTGGTCAGGTGGGCTTTCAGCCCCAGCATTTT. Translating it yields CASSGQVGFQPQHF.

This clone was counted a few times. The chain recombines TRBV5-6 with TRBJ1-2; D might be TRBD1 (6 bases). V dropped 0 bases and J dropped 8 bases, with 11 bases sitting between them. The germline V gene has CDR1 SGHDT and CDR2 YYEEEE. The CDR3 length is 13 residues. This CDR3 is CASSLGSGAGYTF. CDR3 sequence (DNA): TGTGCCAGCAGCTTGGGGTCAGGGGCAGGCTACACCTTC.

The rearrangement joins TRBV19 to TRBJ1-5; D not certain. With 6 bases removed from V and 3 bases from J, the gap between germline ends came to 18 bases. CDR1 and CDR2 from the germline V gene are LNHDA and SQIVND (reference sequence). The CDR3 spans 16 residues. The chain's CDR3 is CASRLEGSQINQPQHF. The CDR3 bases are TGTGCCAGTAGACTGGAGGGAAGTCAGATCAATCAGCCCCAGCATTTT.

This clone appeared once. V is TRBV15 and J is TRBJ1-6; tentative D call: TRBD1 (5 bases). Trimming removed 3 bases from V and 6 bases from J, with 12 bases in between. The CDR3 is made up of 15 amino acids. Germline assignment: CDR1 LNHNV and CDR2 YYDKDF (reference sequence). The CDR3: CATSSQVQGNSPLHF. The CDR3 nucleotides read TGTGCCACCAGCAGCCAGGTGCAGGGTAATTCACCCCTCCACTTT.

Only a few counts were recorded for this clone. The chain joins TRBV4-2 to TRBJ2-3; 8 bases map to TRBD2. Germline lookup yields CDR1 LGHNA and CDR2 YNFKEQ. V shed 1 base and J 2 bases; nucleotides not matched to a gene: 11. The CDR3 has 18 residues. CDR3 DNA sequence: TGTGCCAGCAGCCAAGGGGTCTCTACGGGGGGGACCACAGATACGCAGTATTTT. Its protein is CASSQGVSTGGTTDTQYF.

V gene TRBV27 combines with J gene TRBJ2-2; a possible D gene is TRBD2 (6 bases). Trimming took 4 bases from V and 0 from J, leaving 12 bases between them. The germline gives CDR1 MNHEY, CDR2 SMNVEV (reference sequence). This CDR3 is built from 16 residues. The CDR3 sequence is CASSSPGRSNTGELFF. CDR3 DNA: TGTGCCAGCAGTTCTCCGGGGAGGTCGAACACCGGGGAGCTGTTTTTT.

The V gene is TRBV4-3, the J gene TRBJ2-1; no clear D gene. Trimming pared 1 base from V and 3 bases from J, leaving 4 bases between. Germline V CDR1 and CDR2: LGHNA, YSLEER. The length of the CDR3 is 13 residues. The CDR3 region has the DNA TGCGCCAGCAGCCAAGGGCACTACAATGAGCAGTTCTTC. Its protein is CASSQGHYNEQFF.